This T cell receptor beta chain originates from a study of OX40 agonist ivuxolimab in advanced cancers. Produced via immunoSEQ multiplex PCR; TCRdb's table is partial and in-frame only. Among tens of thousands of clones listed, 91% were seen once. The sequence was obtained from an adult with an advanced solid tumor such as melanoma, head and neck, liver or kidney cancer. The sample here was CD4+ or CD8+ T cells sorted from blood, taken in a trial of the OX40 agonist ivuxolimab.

In DNA, the CDR3 is TGTGCCAGTAACGTGGGGGCCCGGCTCACTGAAGCTTTCTTT. It codes for CASNVGARLTEAFF. This chain joins TRBV19 and TRBJ1-1, with D possibly TRBD1 on 6 matching bases. V was shortened by 7 bases and J by 4 bases, with 16 bases between the two germline ends. CDR1 and CDR2 (germline): LNHDA, SQIVND (reference sequence). CDR3 length equals 14 residues. Based on the CDR3 plus reference TRBV19 and TRBJ1-1, the full variable domain is DGGITQSPKYLFRKEGQNVTLSCEQNLNHDAMYWYRQDPGQGLRLIYYSQIVNDFQKGDIAEGYSVSREKKESFPLTVTSAQKNPTAFYLCASNVGARLTEAFFGQGTRLTVV.